Sequencing of this T cell receptor (beta chain) was carried out in a study of HIV-infected children after antiretroviral therapy interruption. Unique molecular identifiers were included in an RNA-based 3' RACE TCR library. One entry per CDR3 protein results from TCRdb running MiXCR on the 3' RACE reads. The sample lists 45,000 to 50,000 distinct CDR3 sequences; 4.3% were seen once. This clonotype was observed many times. Antigen specificity is unknown. Overall study results and limits: Minor non-naive CD45RA+ populations, like EMRA or stem memory, might contaminate naive sorts.

Per the germline V gene, CDR1 is LNHDA and CDR2 is SQIVND (reference sequence). The V end was cut by 5 bases, the J end by 8 bases, with 16 bases between. There are 14 residues in the CDR3. Indicated treatment: PENTA 11 planned treatment interruption arm or continuous ART arm. The specimen was CD45RA+ CD4+ T cells from PBMCs, pooled from several time points, collected from a donor given antiretroviral therapy, either interrupted or continuous. Subset in this sample: naive CD4+ CD45RA+ CD45RO- T cells. V is TRBV19 and J is TRBJ2-1, with unresolved D. This receptor was identified in a pool of human donors with HIV. In nucleotides, the CDR3 is TGTGCCAGTAGTCACGGTCGGGTTGGCGATGAGCAGTTCTTC. Its translation is CASSHGRVGDEQFF.